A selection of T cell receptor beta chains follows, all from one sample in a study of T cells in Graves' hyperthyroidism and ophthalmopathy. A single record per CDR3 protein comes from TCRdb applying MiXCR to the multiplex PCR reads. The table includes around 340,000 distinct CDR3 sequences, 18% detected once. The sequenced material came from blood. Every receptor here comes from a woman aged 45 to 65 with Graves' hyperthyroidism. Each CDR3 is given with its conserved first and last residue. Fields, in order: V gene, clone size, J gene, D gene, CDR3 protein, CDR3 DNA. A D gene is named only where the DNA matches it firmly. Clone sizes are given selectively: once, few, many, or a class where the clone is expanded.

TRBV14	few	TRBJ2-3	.	CASSQTPGWASTDTQYF	TGTGCCAGCAGCCAGACCCCCGGGTGGGCGTCGACAGATACGCAGTATTTT
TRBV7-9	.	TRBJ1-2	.	CASSSIAPAGGYGYTF	TGTGCCAGCAGCTCCATCGCCCCCGCTGGGGGCTATGGCTACACCTTC
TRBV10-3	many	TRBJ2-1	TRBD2	CAISGDGRADNEQFF	TGTGCCATCAGTGGGGACGGGAGGGCGGATAATGAGCAGTTCTTC
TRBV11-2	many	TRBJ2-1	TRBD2	CASSSSAGGHNEQFF	TGTGCCAGCAGCTCCTCGGCGGGAGGACACAATGAGCAGTTCTTC
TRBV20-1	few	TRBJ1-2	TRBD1	CSARVTGAIYGYTF	TGCAGTGCTAGAGTGACAGGGGCTATCTATGGCTACACCTTC
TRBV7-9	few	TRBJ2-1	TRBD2	CASSLVAGANEQFF	TGTGCCAGCAGCTTGGTAGCGGGAGCGAATGAGCAGTTCTTC
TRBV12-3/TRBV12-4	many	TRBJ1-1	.	CASTYGGPDTEAFF	TGTGCCAGCACCTATGGAGGGCCTGACACTGAAGCTTTCTTT
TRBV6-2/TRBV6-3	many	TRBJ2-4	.	CASSYPYFGGTKNIQYF	TGTGCCAGCAGTTACCCATATTTCGGGGGTACCAAAAACATTCAGTACTTC
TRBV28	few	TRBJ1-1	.	CASSFPGKGVSEAFF	TGTGCCAGCAGTTTCCCGGGCAAAGGAGTCTCTGAAGCTTTCTTT
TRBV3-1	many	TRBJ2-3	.	CASSQALEIDTQYF	TGTGCCAGCAGCCAAGCCCTCGAGATAGATACGCAGTATTTT
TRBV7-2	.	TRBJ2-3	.	CASSLGRGRDTDTQYF	TGTGCCAGCAGCTTAGGAAGGGGGAGAGACACAGATACGCAGTATTTT
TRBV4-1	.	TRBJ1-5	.	CASSQQVANQPQHF	TGCGCCAGCAGCCAGCAGGTAGCCAATCAGCCCCAGCATTTT
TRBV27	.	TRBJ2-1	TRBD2	CASSISGGADEQFF	TGTGCCAGCAGCATTAGCGGGGGGGCGGATGAGCAGTTCTTC
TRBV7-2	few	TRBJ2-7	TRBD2	CASSYTSGNLDEQYF	TGTGCCAGCAGCTATACTAGCGGGAATCTTGACGAGCAGTACTTC
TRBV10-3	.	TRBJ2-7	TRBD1	CAIGGGTGPYEQYF	TGTGCCATCGGGGGGGGGACAGGGCCCTACGAGCAGTACTTC
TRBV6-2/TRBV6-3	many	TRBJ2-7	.	CASSYSMGTPTPYEQYF	TGTGCCAGCAGTTACTCTATGGGGACCCCGACTCCCTACGAGCAGTACTTC
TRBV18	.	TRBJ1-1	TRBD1	CASSPEGAFWTEAFF	TGTGCCAGCTCACCAGAGGGGGCGTTTTGGACTGAAGCTTTCTTT
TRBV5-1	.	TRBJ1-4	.	CTSSWDTATNEKLFF	TGCACCAGCAGCTGGGACACCGCAACTAATGAAAAACTGTTTTTT
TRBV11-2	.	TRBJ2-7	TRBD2	CASSLDLSGIGEQYF	TGTGCCAGCAGCTTAGATCTCAGCGGGATCGGCGAGCAGTACTTC
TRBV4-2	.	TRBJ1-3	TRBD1	CASSRDPGTGGSGNTIYF	TGTGCCAGCAGCCGCGACCCCGGGACAGGGGGCTCTGGAAACACCATATATTTT
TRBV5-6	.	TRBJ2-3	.	CASSFLADTQYF	TGTGCCAGCAGCTTTTTAGCGGATACGCAGTATTTT
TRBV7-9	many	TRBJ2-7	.	CASSSDRTGDEQYF	TGTGCCAGCAGTTCGGACCGCACCGGGGACGAGCAGTACTTC
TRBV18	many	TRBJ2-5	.	CASSPGTGETQYF	TGTGCCAGCTCACCGGGGACGGGGGAGACCCAGTACTTC
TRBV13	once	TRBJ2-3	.	CASRKNGKAQYF	TGTGCCAGCAGAAAGAACGGAAAAGCGCAGTATTTT
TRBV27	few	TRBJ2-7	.	CASRDYSYEQYF	TGTGCCAGCAGGGACTACTCCTACGAGCAGTACTTC
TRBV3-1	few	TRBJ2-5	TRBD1	CASSHRGETQYF	TGTGCCAGCAGCCACAGGGGGGAGACCCAGTACTTC
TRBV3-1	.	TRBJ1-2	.	CASSLASGGRYGYTF	TGTGCCAGCAGCCTTGCTTCGGGGGGCAGGTATGGCTACACCTTC
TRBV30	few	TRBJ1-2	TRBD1	CAWSWDRGYGYTF	TGTGCCTGGAGTTGGGACAGGGGCTATGGCTACACCTTC
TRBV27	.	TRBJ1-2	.	CASSLSVGTYGYTF	TGTGCCAGCAGTTTATCTGTGGGGACCTATGGCTACACCTTC
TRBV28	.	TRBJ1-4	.	CASNSHRSATEKLFF	TGTGCCAGCAATAGTCATCGATCGGCGACTGAAAAACTGTTTTTT
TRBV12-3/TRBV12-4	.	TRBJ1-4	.	CASSSRRYEKLFF	TGTGCCAGCAGTTCCCGGCGGTATGAAAAACTGTTTTTT
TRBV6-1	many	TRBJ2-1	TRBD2	CASSELGLAGEEDNEQFF	TGTGCCAGCAGTGAATTAGGTCTAGCGGGAGAAGAGGACAATGAGCAGTTCTTC
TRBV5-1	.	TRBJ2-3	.	CASSLLGYTDTQYF	TGCGCCAGCAGCTTGCTAGGATACACAGATACGCAGTATTTT
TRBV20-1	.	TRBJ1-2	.	CSAARAGENYGYTF	TGCAGTGCCGCCCGGGCAGGGGAGAACTATGGCTACACCTTC
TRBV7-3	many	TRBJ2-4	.	CASSPPGQNIQYF	TGTGCCAGCAGCCCCCCGGGCCAAAACATTCAGTACTTC
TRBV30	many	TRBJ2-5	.	CAWSVTPRETQYF	TGTGCCTGGAGCGTGACCCCACGGGAGACCCAGTACTTC
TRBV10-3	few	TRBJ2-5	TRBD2	CAISKGLVTLQETQYF	TGTGCCATCAGTAAGGGACTAGTCACCCTCCAAGAGACCCAGTACTTC
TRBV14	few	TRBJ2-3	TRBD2	CASSRSTSGGKGDTQYF	TGTGCCAGCAGCCGTTCTACTAGCGGGGGAAAGGGAGATACGCAGTATTTT
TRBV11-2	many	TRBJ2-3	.	CASSLDLQGIDTQYF	TGTGCCAGCAGCTTAGATCTTCAGGGGATAGATACGCAGTATTTT
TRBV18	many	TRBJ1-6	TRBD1	CASSPSGGESPLHF	TGTGCCAGCTCACCTTCAGGGGGCGAATCACCCCTCCACTTT
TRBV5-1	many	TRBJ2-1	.	CASRNGQPGYNEQFF	TGCGCCAGCCGAAACGGACAGCCGGGATACAATGAGCAGTTCTTC
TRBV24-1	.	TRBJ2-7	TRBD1	CTTSDWTGTSYEQYF	TGTACCACCAGTGATTGGACAGGGACCTCCTACGAGCAGTACTTC
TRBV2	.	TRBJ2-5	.	CASSDVGQQETQYF	TGTGCCAGCAGTGACGTGGGGCAGCAAGAGACCCAGTACTTC
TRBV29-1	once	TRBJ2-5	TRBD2	CSVGPTAGGKETQYF	TGCAGCGTTGGTCCTACAGCGGGAGGGAAGGAGACCCAGTACTTC
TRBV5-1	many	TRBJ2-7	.	CASSLAAIGDGYEQYF	TGCGCCAGCAGCTTGGCGGCCATCGGGGACGGCTACGAGCAGTACTTC
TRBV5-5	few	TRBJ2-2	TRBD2	CASSLSRTSLRVGELFF	TGTGCCAGCAGCTTGTCGAGGACTAGCTTACGGGTCGGGGAGCTGTTTTTT
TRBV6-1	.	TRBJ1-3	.	CASTLGQSVYF	TGTGCCAGCACCCTGGGGCAGAGTGTGTATTTT